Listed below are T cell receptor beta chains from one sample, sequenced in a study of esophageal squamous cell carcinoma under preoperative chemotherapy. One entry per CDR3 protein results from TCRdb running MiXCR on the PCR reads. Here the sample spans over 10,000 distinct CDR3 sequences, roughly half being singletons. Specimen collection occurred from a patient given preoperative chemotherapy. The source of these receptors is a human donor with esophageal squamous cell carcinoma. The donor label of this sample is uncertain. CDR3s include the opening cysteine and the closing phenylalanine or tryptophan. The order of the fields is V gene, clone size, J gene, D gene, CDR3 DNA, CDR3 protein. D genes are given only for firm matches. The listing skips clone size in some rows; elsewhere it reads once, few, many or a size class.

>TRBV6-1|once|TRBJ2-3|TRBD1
TGTGGCAGCAGGGGGCCGGGAGCCACAAACATGCAGTATTTC
CGSRGPGATNMQYF
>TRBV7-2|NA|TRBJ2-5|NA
TGTGCCAGCAGGGCACAGGGGGGGAGTGACCAAGATACCCAGTATTTC
CASRAQGGSDQDTQYF
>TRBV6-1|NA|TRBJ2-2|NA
TGTGCCAGCAGCGAAGGGGGGACGGACACCGGGGAGCTGTTTTTT
CASSEGGTDTGELFF
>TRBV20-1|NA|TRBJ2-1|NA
TGCAGTGCTAGTGATAGTAGGAATGAGCAGTTCTTC
CSASDSRNEQFF
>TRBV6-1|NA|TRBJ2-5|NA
TGTGCCAGCAGCGCCACTGGTTACGAGACCCAGTACTTC
CASSATGYETQYF
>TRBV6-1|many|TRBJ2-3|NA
TGTGCCAGCAGTGGGGTGGATACGCAGTATTTT
CASSGVDTQYF
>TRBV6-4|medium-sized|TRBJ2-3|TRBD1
TGTGCCAGCAGTGCCTCGACAGGGGGGACAGATACGCAGTATTTT
CASSASTGGTDTQYF
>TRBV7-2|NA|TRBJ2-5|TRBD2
TGTGCCAGCAGCATTCGGACTAGCGGGGGCGAGACCCAGTACTTC
CASSIRTSGGETQYF
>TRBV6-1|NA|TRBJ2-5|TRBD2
TGTGCCAGGGGGCCCGGGGGAGGGAGCGAAGATACGCAGTACTTC
CARGPGGGSEDTQYF
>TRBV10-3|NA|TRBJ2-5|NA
TGTGCCACCCGAGGCCCGACGACACAAGAGACCCAGTACTTC
CATRGPTTQETQYF
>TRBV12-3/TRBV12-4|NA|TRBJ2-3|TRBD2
TGTGCCAGCGTCCCGCTAGCGGGTGCCAAAGACACGCAGTATTTC
CASVPLAGAKDTQYF
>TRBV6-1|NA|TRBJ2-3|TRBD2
TGTGCCCGCACCAAGGGGAGGGGTGCCAAAGACACGCAGTATTTT
CARTKGRGAKDTQYF
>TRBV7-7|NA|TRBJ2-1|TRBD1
TGTGCTAGCAGCTTAGGACAGGATAATGAGCAGTTCTTC
CASSLGQDNEQFF
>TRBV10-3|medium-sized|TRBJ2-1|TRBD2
TGTGCCATCGGGACTAGCGGGAATAATGAGCAGTTCTTC
CAIGTSGNNEQFF
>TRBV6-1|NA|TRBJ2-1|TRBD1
TGTGCCAGCAGCCGCCGGGACAGGGGTAGGCATGAGCAGTTTTTT
CASSRRDRGRHEQFF
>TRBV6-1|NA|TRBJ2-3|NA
TGTGCCAGCAGACCCGGGACTGGCAACACAGGTGCGCAGTTTTTT
CASRPGTGNTGAQFF
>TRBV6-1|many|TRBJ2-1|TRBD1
TGTGCCAGCAGGGACGCGAGGACAGGGGAAGGCAATGAGCAGTTCTTC
CASRDARTGEGNEQFF
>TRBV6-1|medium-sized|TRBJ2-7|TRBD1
TGTGCCAGCAGACGGGGACAGCTAATCTACGAGCAGTACTTC
CASRRGQLIYEQYF
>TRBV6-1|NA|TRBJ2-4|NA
TGTGCCAGCAGTGAATTGGGGCGGTGCGCCACAAATACGCAGTACTTC
CASSELGRCATNTQYF
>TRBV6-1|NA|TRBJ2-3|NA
TGTGCCAGCAGTGTTAGGGCCAAAGACATTCAGTACTTT
CASSVRAKDIQYF
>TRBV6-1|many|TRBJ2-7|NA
TGTGCCAGCAGTGAGATCGGGATCAGGGGAGGTACAGGCGAGCAGTACTTC
CASSEIGIRGGTGEQYF
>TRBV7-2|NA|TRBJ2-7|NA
TGTGCCAGCAGCTACGCCTCCTACGAGCAGTACTTC
CASSYASYEQYF
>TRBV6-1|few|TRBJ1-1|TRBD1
TGTGCCAGTCCAGGGGGGGGGACCACTGAAGCTTTCTTT
CASPGGGTTEAFF
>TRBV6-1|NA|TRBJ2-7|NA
TGTGCCAGCAGTGACGGTGTGATATACAATACGCAGTACTTC
CASSDGVIYNTQYF
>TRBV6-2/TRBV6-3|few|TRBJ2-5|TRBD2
TGTGCCAGCAGTTACTCGCCGACTAGCGGTTACAATGAGCAGTACTTC
CASSYSPTSGYNEQYF
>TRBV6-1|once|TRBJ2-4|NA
TGTGCCAGCCGTGTATTGGGGCTGAGAGACAAAGACACTCAGTATTTC
CASRVLGLRDKDTQYF
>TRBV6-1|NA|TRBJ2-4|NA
TGTGCCGGCACCCAGGGGGGCCCCAGAGATAAGCAGTACTTT
CAGTQGGPRDKQYF
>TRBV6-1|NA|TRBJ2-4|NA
TGTGCCAGCAGTGACGAGGGGTTGGGTGGCGAGGATACGCAGTACTTC
CASSDEGLGGEDTQYF
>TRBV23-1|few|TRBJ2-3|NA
TGCGCCAGCAGACGACGCCGCCGGACAGCTAAAAAGGGTATCACAGATACGCAGTATTTT
CASRRRRRTAKKGITDTQYF
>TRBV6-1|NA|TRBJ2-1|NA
TGTGCCAGCAGTCCCTACGGGGGCAATGAGCAGTTCTTC
CASSPYGGNEQFF
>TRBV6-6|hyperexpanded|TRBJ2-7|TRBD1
TGTGCCAGCAGACGGGACAGGAGGGCCCACGAGCAGTACTTC
CASRRDRRAHEQYF
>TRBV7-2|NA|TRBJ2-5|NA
TGTGCCAGCAACCTGCTCAGCTCCCAAGAGACCCAGTACTTC
CASNLLSSQETQYF
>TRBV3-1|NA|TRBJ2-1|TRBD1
TGTGCCAGCAGCGTTACAGGGGGCGCCTCCTACAATGAGCAGTTCTTC
CASSVTGGASYNEQFF
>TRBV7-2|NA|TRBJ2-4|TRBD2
TGTGCCAGCAGGGAGCGGGGGGGGCGTGACCAAGACATTCAGTACTTC
CASRERGGRDQDIQYF
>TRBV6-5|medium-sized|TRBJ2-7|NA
TGTGCCAGCAGTTACGGGCGGGGGCGGGACTACGAGCAGTACTTC
CASSYGRGRDYEQYF
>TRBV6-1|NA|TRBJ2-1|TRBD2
TGTGCCAGCAGGGGGACTAGCGGGAGCTCCTACAATGAGCAGTTCTTC
CASRGTSGSSYNEQFF
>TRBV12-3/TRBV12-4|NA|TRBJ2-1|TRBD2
TGTGCCAGCAGCCTGAGGACTAGCGGGACAAAGTTCTTC
CASSLRTSGTKFF
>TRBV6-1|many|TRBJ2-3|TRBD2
TGTGCCAGCAGGGCCCTACTAGCGGGAGCAGATACGCAGTATTTT
CASRALLAGADTQYF
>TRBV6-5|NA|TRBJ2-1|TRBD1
TGTGCCAGCAGTTACTCCGGACAGGGGGGGACCCAGTTCTTC
CASSYSGQGGTQFF
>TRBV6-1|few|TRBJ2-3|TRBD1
TGTGCCAGCAGCACCCGACAGGGATTGAACACAGATACGCAGTATTTT
CASSTRQGLNTDTQYF
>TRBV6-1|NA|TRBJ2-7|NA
TGTGCCAGCAGTCTCCAACAGGGTGGGGGCTCCTACGAGCAGTACTTC
CASSLQQGGGSYEQYF
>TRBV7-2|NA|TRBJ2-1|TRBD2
TGTGCCAGCAGCTTAGTCCGTCTAGCGGGAGCCTACAATGAGCAGTTCTTC
CASSLVRLAGAYNEQFF
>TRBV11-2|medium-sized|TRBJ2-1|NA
TGTGCCAGCAGCCGCTTTGGGGAGACCCAGTTCTTC
CASSRFGETQFF
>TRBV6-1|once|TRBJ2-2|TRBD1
TGTGCCAGCAGGGCCGCCCAGGGGGCGAAGGAGCTGTTTTTT
CASRAAQGAKELFF
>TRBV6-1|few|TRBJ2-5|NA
TGTGCCAGCAGTGAAAGGCCGGAGTCGGTGACCCAGTACTTC
CASSERPESVTQYF
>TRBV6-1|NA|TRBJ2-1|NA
TGTGCCAGCACCCCAGGGAGCTACTACGGGGAGCAGTTTTTC
CASTPGSYYGEQFF
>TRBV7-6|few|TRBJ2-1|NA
TGTGCCAGCAGCTTAGAGGTCGACAATGAGCAGTTCTTC
CASSLEVDNEQFF
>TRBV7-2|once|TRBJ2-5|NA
TGTGCCAGCAGCTCCCGGAAGGGGGGTGTTTCCGAGACCCAGTACTTC
CASSSRKGGVSETQYF
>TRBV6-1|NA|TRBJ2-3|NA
TGTGCCGGCAGTGGCCAGCAGGAGACGCAGTATTTT
CAGSGQQETQYF
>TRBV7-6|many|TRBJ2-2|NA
TGTGCCAGCAGTCCCCGAACTGGACCCGTTAACACCGGGGAGCTGTTTTTT
CASSPRTGPVNTGELFF
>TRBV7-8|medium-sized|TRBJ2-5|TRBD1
TGTGCCAGCAGGTACAGGGGTATAGGAGAGACCCAGTACTTC
CASRYRGIGETQYF